This record concerns one T cell receptor beta chain sequence. This entry comes from a study of shared clonotypes between healthy human individuals. The germline V gene encodes CDR1 SGHRS and CDR2 YFSETQ. This CDR3 comprises 15 residues. After removal of 3 bases from V and 6 bases from J, the junction contained 7 bases not matched to a gene. Method: immunoSEQ multiplex PCR; TCRdb's copy keeps in-frame clones and lacks some. The table includes around 940,000 clones, approximately 80% detected once. The sequenced material came from memory CD4+ T cells sorted from blood. Subset here: CD45RA-negative fraction. The TCR was taken from a young man in good health. The rearrangement links TRBV5-1 to TRBJ2-1; TRBD1 matches at 9 bases. CDR3 in DNA: TGCGCCAGCAGCTGGCGGACAGGGGTCTCCAATGAGCAGTTCTTC. Its translation is CASSWRTGVSNEQFF.